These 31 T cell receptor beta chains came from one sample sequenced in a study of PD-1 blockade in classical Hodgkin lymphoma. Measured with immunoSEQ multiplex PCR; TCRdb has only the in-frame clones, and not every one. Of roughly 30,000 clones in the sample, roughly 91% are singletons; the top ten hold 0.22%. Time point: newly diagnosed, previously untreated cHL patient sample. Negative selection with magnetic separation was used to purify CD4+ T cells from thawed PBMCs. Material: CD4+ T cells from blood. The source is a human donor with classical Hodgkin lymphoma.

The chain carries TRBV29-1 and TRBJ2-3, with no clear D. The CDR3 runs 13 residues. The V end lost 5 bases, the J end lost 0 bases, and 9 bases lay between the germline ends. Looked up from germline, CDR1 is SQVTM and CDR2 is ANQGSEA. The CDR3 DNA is TGCAGCGTTCTCCCGACTAGCACAGATACGCAGTATTTT. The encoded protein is CSVLPTSTDTQYF.

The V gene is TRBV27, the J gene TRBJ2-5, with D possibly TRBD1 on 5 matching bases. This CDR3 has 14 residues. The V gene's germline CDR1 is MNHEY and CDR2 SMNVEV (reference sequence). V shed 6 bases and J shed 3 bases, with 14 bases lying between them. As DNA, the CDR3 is TGTGCCAGCAGGAGGTTCTTGACAGAAGAGACCCAGTACTTC. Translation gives CASRRFLTEETQYF.

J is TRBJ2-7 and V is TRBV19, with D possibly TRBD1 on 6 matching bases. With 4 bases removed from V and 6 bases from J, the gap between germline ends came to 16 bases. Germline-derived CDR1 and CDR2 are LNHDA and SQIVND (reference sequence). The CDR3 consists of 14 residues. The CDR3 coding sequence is TGTGCCAGTAGTACAGGGGTAGCGCTTCGCGAGCAGTACTTC. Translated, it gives CASSTGVALREQYF.

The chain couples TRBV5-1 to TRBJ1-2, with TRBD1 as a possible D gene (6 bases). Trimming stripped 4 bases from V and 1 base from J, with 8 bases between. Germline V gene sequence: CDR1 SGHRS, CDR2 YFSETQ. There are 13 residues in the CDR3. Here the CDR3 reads CASSPDSNYGYTF. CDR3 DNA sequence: TGCGCCAGCAGCCCGGACAGTAACTATGGCTACACCTTC.

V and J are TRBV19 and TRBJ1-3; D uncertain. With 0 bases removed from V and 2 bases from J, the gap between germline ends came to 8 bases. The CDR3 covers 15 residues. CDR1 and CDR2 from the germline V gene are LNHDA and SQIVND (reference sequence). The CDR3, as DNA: TGTGCCAGTAGTATAGAAGGACTCCCTGGAAACACCATATATTTT. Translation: CASSIEGLPGNTIYF.

The CDR3 sequence is CASSSDRGGSEAFF. The CDR3 DNA is TGTGCCAGTAGTAGTGACAGGGGAGGAAGTGAAGCTTTCTTT. The chain couples TRBV19 to TRBJ1-1; 8 bases are a match to TRBD1. The CDR3 length is 14 residues. Germline CDR1 LNHDA, CDR2 SQIVND (reference sequence). Trimming took 4 bases from V and 7 from J; bases not matched to a gene: 8.

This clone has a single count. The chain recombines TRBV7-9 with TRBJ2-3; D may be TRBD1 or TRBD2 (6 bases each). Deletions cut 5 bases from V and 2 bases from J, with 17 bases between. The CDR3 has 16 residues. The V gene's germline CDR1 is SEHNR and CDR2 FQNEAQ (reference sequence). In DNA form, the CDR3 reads TGTGCCAGCAGCCGGGGCCGGGGGCCGAACACAGATACGCAGTATTTT. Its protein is CASSRGRGPNTDTQYF.

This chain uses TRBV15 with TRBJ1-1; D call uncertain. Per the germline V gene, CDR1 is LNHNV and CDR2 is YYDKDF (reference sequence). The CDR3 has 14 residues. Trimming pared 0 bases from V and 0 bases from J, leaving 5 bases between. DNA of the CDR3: TGTGCCACCAGCAGAGATTTCATGAACACTGAAGCTTTCTTT. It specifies CATSRDFMNTEAFF.

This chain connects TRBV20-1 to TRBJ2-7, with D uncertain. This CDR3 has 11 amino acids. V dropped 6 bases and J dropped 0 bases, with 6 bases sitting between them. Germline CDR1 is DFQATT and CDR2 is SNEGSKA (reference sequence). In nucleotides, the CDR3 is TGCAGTGCAAGGTCCTCCTACGAGCAGTACTTC. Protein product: CSARSSYEQYF.

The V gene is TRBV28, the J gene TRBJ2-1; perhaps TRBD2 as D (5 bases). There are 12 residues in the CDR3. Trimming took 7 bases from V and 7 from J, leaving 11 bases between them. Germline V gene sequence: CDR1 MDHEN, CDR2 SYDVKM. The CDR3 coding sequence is TGTGCCAGCACCCTACGGGGTAATGAGCAGTTCTTC. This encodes CASTLRGNEQFF.

The CDR3 sequence: CASSPHKREQYF. CDR3 DNA sequence: TGTGCCAGCTCACCCCATAAGCGCGAGCAGTACTTC. The chain combines TRBV18 with TRBJ2-7; no reliable D call. Trimming took off 3 bases at V and 6 bases at J, with 9 bases between the two ends. Germline assignment: CDR1 KGHSH and CDR2 LQKENI. The CDR3 is 12 residues long. Drawing the rest from reference TRBV18 and TRBJ2-7, the complete variable domain is NAGVMQNPRHLVRRRGQEARLRCSPMKGHSHVYWYRQLPEEGLKFMVYLQKENIIDESGMPKERFSAEFPKEGPSILRIQQVVRGDSAAYFCASSPHKREQYFGPGTRLTVT.

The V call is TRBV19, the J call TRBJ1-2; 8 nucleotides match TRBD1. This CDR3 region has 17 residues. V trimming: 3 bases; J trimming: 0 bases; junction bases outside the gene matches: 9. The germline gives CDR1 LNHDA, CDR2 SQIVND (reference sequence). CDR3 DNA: TGTGCCAGTAGTATGGCTGGACAGGGATGGGCTAACTATGGCTACACCTTC. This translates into CASSMAGQGWANYGYTF.

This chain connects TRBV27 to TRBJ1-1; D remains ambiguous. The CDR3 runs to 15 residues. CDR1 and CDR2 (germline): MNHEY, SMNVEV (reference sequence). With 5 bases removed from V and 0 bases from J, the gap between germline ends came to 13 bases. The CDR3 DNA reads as TGTGCCAGCAGTCCTCGAGGTAGGATGAACACTGAAGCTTTCTTT. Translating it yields CASSPRGRMNTEAFF.

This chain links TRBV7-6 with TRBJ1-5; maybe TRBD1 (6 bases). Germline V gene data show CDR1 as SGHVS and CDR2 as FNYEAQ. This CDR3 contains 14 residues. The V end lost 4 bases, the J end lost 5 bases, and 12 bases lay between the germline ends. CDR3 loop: CASSSAGVDQPQHF. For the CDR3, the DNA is TGTGCCAGCAGCTCGGCAGGGGTTGATCAGCCCCAGCATTTT.

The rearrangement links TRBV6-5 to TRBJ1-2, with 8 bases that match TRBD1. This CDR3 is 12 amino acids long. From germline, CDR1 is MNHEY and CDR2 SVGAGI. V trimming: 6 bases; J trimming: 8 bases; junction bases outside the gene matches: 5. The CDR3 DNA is TGTGCCAGCAGGCGGACAGGGTACGGCTACACCTTC. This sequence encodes CASRRTGYGYTF.

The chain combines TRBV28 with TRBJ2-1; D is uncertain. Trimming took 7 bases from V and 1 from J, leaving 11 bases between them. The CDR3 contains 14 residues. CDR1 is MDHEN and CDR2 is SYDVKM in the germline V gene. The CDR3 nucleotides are TGTGCCAGCACCCCCGAAATTTCCTACAATGAGCAGTTCTTC. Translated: CASTPEISYNEQFF.

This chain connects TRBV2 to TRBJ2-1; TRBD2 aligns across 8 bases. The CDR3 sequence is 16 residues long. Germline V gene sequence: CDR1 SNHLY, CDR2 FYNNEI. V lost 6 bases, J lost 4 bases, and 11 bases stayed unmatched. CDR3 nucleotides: TGTGCCAGCAGCCGACCGGGGGGGGGCGGATACAATGAGCAGTTCTTC. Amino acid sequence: CASSRPGGGGYNEQFF.

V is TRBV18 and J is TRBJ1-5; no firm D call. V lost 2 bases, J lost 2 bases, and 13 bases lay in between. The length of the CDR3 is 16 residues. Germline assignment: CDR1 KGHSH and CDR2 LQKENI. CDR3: CASSPMAFGGNQPQHF. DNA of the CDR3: TGTGCCAGCTCACCAATGGCCTTTGGGGGCAATCAGCCCCAGCATTTT. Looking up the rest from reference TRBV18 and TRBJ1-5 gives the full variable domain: NAGVMQNPRHLVRRRGQEARLRCSPMKGHSHVYWYRQLPEEGLKFMVYLQKENIIDESGMPKERFSAEFPKEGPSILRIQQVVRGDSAAYFCASSPMAFGGNQPQHFGDGTRLSIL.

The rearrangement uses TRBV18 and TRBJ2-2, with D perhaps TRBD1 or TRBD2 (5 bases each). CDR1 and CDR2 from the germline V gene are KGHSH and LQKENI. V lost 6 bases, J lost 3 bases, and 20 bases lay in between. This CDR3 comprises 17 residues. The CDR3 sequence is CASSSQGPGRDTGELFF. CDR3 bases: TGTGCCAGCTCCTCGCAGGGACCAGGTCGGGACACCGGGGAGCTGTTTTTT.

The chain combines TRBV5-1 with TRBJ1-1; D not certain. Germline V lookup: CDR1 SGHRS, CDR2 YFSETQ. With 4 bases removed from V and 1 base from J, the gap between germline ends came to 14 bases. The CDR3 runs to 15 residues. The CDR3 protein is CASSPLLPSNTEAFF. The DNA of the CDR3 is TGCGCCAGCAGCCCGCTTCTACCGTCGAACACTGAAGCTTTCTTT.

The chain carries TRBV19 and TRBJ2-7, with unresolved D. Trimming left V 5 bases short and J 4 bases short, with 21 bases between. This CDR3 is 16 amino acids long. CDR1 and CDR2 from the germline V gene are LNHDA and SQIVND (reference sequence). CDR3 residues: CASSPPFRTGRYEQYF. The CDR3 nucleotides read TGTGCCAGTAGTCCCCCCTTCAGGACCGGGCGGTACGAGCAGTACTTC.

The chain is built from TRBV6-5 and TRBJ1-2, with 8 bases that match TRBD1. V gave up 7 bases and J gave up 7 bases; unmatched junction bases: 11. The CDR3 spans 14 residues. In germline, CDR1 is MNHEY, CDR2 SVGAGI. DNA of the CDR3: TGTGCCAGCAAGGTTGACAGGGGAGGGGGTGGCTACACCTTC. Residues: CASKVDRGGGGYTF.

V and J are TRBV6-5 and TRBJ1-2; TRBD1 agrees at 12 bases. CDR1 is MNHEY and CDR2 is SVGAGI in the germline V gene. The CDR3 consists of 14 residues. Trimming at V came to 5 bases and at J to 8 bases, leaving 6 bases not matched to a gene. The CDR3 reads CASSPGDRGPGYTF. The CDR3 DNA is TGTGCCAGCAGTCCGGGGGACAGGGGGCCCGGCTACACCTTC.

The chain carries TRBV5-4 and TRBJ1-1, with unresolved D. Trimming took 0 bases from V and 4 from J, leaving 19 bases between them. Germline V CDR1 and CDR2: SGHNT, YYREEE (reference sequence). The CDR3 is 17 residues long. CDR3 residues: CASSLDLGFGRGTEAFF. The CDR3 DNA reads TGTGCCAGCAGCTTGGATTTGGGGTTTGGGCGGGGCACTGAAGCTTTCTTT.

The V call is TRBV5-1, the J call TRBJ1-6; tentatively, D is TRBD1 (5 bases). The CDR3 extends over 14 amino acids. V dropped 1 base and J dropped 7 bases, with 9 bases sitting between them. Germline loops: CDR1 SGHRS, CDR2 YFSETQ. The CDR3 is CASSLTGSNSPLHF. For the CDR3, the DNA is TGCGCCAGCAGCTTGACAGGATCGAATTCACCCCTCCACTTT.

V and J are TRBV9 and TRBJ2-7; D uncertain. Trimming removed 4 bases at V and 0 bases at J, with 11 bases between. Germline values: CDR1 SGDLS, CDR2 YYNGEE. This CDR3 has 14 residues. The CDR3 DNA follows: TGTGCCAGCAGCATCCTGGACCGCTCCTACGAGCAGTACTTC. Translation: CASSILDRSYEQYF.

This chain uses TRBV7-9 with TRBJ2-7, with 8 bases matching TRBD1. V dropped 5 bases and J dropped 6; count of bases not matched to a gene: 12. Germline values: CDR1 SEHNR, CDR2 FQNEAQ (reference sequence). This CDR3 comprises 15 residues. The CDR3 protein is CASSLWTGLGSEQYF. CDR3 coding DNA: TGTGCCAGCAGCCTGTGGACAGGGTTGGGGTCCGAGCAGTACTTC. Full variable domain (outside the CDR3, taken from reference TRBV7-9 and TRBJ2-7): DTGVSQNPRHKITKRGQNVTFRCDPISEHNRLYWYRQTLGQGPEFLTYFQNEAQLEKSRLLSDRFSAERPKGSFSTLEIQRTEQGDSAMYLCASSLWTGLGSEQYFGPGTRLTVT.

Written as DNA, the CDR3 is TGTGCCACCAGCAGAGACCTCTCCGGAAACACCATATATTTT. Translation gives CATSRDLSGNTIYF. The rearrangement links TRBV15 to TRBJ1-3, with D uncertain. Per the germline V gene, CDR1 is LNHNV and CDR2 is YYDKDF (reference sequence). The CDR3 extends over 14 amino acids. V dropped 0 bases and J dropped 4 bases, with 7 bases sitting between them.

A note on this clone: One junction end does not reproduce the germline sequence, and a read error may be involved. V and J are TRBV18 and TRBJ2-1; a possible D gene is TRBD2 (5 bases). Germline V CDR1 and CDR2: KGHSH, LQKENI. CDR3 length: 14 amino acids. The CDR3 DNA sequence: TGTGCCAGTTCACCGGAGGCCCGCTACAATGAGCAGTTCTTC. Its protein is CASSPEARYNEQFF. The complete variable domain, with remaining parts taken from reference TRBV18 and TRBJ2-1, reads NAGVMQNPRHLVRRRGQEARLRCSPMKGHSHVYWYRQLPEEGLKFMVYLQKENIIDESGMPKERFSAEFPKEGPSILRIQQVVRGDSAAYFCASSPEARYNEQFFGPGTRLTVL.

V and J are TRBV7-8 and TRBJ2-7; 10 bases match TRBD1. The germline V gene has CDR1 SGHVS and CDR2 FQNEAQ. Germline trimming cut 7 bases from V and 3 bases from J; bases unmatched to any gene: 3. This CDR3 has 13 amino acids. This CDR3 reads CASTRTGGYEQYF. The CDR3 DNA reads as TGTGCCAGCACCCGGACAGGGGGCTACGAGCAGTACTTC.

The DNA for the CDR3 is TGTGCCAGCAGCTTGGCGGCCACAACGAGCTCTGGAAACACCATATATTTT. Translation: CASSLAATTSSGNTIYF. The chain couples TRBV7-2 to TRBJ1-3; D remains ambiguous. The V end was cut by 3 bases, the J end by 0 bases, with 15 bases between. The germline V gene has CDR1 SGHTA and CDR2 FQGNSA. This CDR3 comprises 17 residues. The full variable domain, completed using reference TRBV7-2 and TRBJ1-3, is GAGVSQSPSNKVTEKGKDVELRCDPISGHTALYWYRQSLGQGLEFLIYFQGNSAPDKSGLPSDRFSAERTGGSVSTLTIQRTQQEDSAVYLCASSLAATTSSGNTIYFGEGSWLTVV.